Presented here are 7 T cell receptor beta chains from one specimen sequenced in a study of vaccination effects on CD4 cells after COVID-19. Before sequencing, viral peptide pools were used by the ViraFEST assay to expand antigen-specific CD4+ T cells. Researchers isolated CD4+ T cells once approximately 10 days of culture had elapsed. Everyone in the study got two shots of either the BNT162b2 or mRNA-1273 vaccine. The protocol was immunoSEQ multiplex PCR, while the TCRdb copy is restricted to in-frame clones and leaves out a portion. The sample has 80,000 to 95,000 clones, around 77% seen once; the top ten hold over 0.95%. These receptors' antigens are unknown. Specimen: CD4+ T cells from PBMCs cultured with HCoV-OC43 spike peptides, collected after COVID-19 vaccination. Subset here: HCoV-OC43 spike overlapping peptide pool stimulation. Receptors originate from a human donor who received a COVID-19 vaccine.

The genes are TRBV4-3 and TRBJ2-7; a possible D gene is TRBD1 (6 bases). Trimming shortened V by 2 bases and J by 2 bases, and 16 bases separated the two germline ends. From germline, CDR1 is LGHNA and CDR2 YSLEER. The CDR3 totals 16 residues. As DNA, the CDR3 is TGCGCCAGCAGCCAATCCTCCCGGGACACAGCCTACGAGCAGTACGTC. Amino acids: CASSQSSRDTAYEQYV.

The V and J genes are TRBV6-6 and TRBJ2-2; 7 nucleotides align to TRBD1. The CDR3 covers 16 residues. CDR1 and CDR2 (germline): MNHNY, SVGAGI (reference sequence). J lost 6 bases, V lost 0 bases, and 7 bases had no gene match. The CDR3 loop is CASSYSAGGRAGELFF. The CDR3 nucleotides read TGTGCCAGCAGTTACTCAGCAGGGGGTAGGGCCGGGGAGCTGTTTTTT.

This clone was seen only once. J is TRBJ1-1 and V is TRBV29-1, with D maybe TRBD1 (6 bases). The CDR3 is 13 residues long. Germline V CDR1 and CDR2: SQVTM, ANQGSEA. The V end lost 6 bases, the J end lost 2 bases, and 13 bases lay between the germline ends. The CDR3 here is CSVNRDPNTEAFF. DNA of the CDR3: TGCAGCGTCAACAGGGATCCAAACACTGAAGCTTTCTTT.

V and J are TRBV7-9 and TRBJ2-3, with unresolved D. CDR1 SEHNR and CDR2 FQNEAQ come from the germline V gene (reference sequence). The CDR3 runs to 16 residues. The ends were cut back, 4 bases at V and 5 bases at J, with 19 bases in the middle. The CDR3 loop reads CASSSVPLSSQDTQYF. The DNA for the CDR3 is TGTGCCAGCAGCTCTGTTCCGCTGTCATCGCAAGATACGCAGTATTTT.

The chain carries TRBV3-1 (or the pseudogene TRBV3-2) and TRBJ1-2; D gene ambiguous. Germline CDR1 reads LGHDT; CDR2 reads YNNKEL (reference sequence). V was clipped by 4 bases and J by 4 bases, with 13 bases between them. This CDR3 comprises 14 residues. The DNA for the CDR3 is TGTGCCAGCAGCCCAATCCGGGGTGTCTATGGCTACACCTTC. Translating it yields CASSPIRGVYGYTF.

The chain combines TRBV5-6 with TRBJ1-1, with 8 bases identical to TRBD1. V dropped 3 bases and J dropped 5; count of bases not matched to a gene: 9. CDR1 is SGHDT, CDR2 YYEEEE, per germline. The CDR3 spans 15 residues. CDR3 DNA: TGTGCCAGCAGCTGGGCTGACAGGGGTTTAACTGAAGCTTTCTTT. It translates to CASSWADRGLTEAFF.

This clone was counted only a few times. CDR3 sequence (DNA): TGCGCCAGCAGCCAGGCCTACTGGACAGCATCCTATGGCTACACCTTC. Its translation: CASSQAYWTASYGYTF. The gene calls are TRBV4-1 and TRBJ1-2; D possibly corresponds to TRBD1 (6 bases). The CDR3 covers 16 residues. Germline V gene data show CDR1 as MGHRA and CDR2 as YSYEKL. With 3 bases removed from V and 4 bases from J, the gap between germline ends came to 18 bases.